This TCR beta chain came from a study of T cell repertoires in cytomegalovirus infection. Study-wide results and limits: CMV-specific TCR beta clonotypes restricted by HLA-C were the ones dominating the ex vivo response.

With regard to this clonotype: The antigen is unknown.

The CDR3 consists of 13 residues. Trimming cost V 3 bases and J 3 bases; bases outside gene matches: 1. CDR1 and CDR2 from the germline V gene are MNHEY and SVGAGI. Each CDR3 protein gets one entry after TCRdb re-called the reads with MiXCR. The sample contains hundreds of thousands of distinct CDR3 sequences, about 29% of which appear only once. The chain has TRBV6-5 and TRBJ1-1, with 7 bases fitting TRBD1. This clonotype was sampled from a human donor in good health (CMV status not recorded). Some clones in this sample may be carry-over from other donors' samples. The material sequenced was cultured PBMCs, taken from culture after CMV antigen stimulation. CDR3 in DNA: TGTGCCAGCAGTTATGGGACAGACACTGAAGCTTTCTTT. Amino acid sequence: CASSYGTDTEAFF.